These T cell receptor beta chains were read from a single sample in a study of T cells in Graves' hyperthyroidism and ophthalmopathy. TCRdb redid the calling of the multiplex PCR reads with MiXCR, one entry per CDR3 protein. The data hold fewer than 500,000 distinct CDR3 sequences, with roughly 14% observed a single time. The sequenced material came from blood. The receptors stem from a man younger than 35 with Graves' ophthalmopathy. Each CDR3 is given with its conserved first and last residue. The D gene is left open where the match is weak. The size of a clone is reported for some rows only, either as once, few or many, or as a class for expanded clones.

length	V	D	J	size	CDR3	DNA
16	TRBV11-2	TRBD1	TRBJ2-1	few	CASSHRDRANGNEQFF	TGTGCCAGCAGCCACCGGGACAGGGCAAATGGTAATGAGCAGTTCTTC
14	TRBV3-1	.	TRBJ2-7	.	CASSRLSRAVEQYF	TGTGCCAGCAGCCGCCTCTCCAGGGCCGTGGAGCAGTACTTC
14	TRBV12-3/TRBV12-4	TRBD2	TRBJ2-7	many	CASSQSGRGYEQYF	TGTGCCAGCAGTCAAAGCGGGAGAGGGTACGAGCAGTACTTC
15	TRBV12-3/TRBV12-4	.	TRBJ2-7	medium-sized	CASSEGRRFPYEQYF	TGTGCCAGCAGTGAGGGACGTCGCTTCCCCTACGAGCAGTACTTC
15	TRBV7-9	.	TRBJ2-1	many	CASEASSFSYNEQFF	TGTGCCAGCGAGGCCAGCAGCTTCTCCTACAATGAGCAGTTCTTC
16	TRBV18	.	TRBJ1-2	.	CASSPNAETSLYGYTF	TGTGCCAGCTCACCAAATGCAGAGACTTCCCTCTATGGCTACACCTTC
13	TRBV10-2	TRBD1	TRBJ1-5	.	CASSETGTQPQHF	TGCGCCAGCAGCGAGACAGGGACTCAGCCCCAGCATTTT
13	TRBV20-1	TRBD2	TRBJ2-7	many	CSAGTSGSIEQYF	TGCAGTGCTGGGACTAGCGGGAGTATTGAGCAGTACTTC
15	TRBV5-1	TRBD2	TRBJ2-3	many	CASSLAGDPTDTQYF	TGCGCCAGCAGCTTAGCGGGGGACCCCACAGATACGCAGTATTTT
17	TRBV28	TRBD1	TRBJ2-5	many	CASSFPRDSWGQETQYF	TGTGCCAGCAGTTTCCCTCGGGACAGCTGGGGGCAAGAGACCCAGTACTTC
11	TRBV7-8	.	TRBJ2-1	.	CASGGDYEQFF	TGTGCCAGCGGGGGAGACTATGAGCAGTTCTTC
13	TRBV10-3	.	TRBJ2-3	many	CAISESSTDTQYF	TGTGCCATCAGTGAGTCTAGCACAGATACGCAGTATTTT
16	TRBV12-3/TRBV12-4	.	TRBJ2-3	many	CASSLGGEGGTDTQYF	TGTGCCAGCAGTTTAGGCGGAGAGGGGGGCACAGATACGCAGTATTTT
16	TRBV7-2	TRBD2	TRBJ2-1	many	CASSTFGLAGGPSEFF	TGTGCCAGCAGCACCTTCGGACTAGCGGGGGGGCCGTCGGAGTTCTTC
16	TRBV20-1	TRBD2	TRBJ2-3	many	CSARDRLAGDTDTQYF	TGCAGTGCTAGAGATCGGCTAGCGGGAGACACAGATACGCAGTATTTT
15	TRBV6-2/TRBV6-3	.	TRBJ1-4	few	CASSYTGANNEKLFF	TGTGCCAGCAGTTACACCGGAGCGAATAATGAAAAACTGTTTTTT
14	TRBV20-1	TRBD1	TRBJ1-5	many	CSASIGTGDQPQHF	TGCAGTGCTAGTATAGGGACAGGAGATCAGCCCCAGCATTTT
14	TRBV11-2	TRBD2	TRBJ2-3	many	CASGLAGGSDTQYF	TGTGCCAGCGGACTAGCGGGGGGTTCAGATACGCAGTATTTT
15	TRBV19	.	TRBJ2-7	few	CASSADPASDYEQYF	TGTGCCAGTAGTGCAGACCCCGCGTCAGACTACGAGCAGTACTTC
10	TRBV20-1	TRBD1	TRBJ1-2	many	CSAWDRGYTF	TGCAGTGCTTGGGACAGGGGCTACACCTTC
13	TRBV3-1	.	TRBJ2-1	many	CASSQSSYNEQFF	TGTGCCAGCAGCCAGAGCTCCTACAATGAGCAGTTCTTC
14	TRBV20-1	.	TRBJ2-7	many	CSASLASGSYEQYF	TGCAGTGCTTCTTTAGCGAGCGGCTCCTACGAGCAGTACTTC
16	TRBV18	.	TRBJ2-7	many	CASSPGHRDRFTEQYF	TGTGCCAGCTCACCAGGTCATAGGGACCGCTTCACCGAGCAGTACTTC
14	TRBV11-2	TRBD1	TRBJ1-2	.	CASSATGGKDGYTF	TGTGCCAGCAGCGCGACAGGGGGCAAGGATGGCTACACCTTC
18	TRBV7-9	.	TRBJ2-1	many	CASSPDRVPRGGYNEQFF	TGTGCCAGCAGCCCGGACAGGGTACCACGGGGGGGATACAATGAGCAGTTCTTC
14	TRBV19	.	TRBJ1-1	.	CASSMVSPMGETFF	TGTGCCAGTAGTATGGTTAGCCCGATGGGTGAAACTTTCTTT
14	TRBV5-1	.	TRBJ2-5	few	CASSWLGTYETQYF	TGCGCCAGCAGCTGGCTGGGGACATATGAGACCCAGTACTTC
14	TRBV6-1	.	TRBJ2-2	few	CASSIIQGSGELFF	TGTGCCAGCAGTATAATTCAGGGGTCCGGGGAGCTGTTTTTT
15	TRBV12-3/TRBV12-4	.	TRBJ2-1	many	CASSPGEGFYNEQFF	TGTGCCAGCAGTCCAGGGGAAGGGTTTTACAATGAGCAGTTCTTC
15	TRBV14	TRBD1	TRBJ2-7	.	CASSPLDRVSYEQYF	TGTGCCAGCAGCCCCCTTGACAGGGTCTCCTACGAGCAGTACTTC
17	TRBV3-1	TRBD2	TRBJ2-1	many	CASSQQTSGGLYNEQFF	TGTGCCAGCAGCCAACAGACTAGCGGGGGCCTATACAATGAGCAGTTCTTC
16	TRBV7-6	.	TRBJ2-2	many	CASSLAAWGNTGELFF	TGTGCCAGCAGCTTAGCGGCGTGGGGGAACACCGGGGAGCTGTTTTTT
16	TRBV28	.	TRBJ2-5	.	CASSEWGQGQVSSQYF	TGTGCCAGCAGTGAGTGGGGACAAGGGCAGGTGTCTTCCCAGTACTTC
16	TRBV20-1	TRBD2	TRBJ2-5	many	CSASKGLAENGETQYF	TGCAGTGCTTCTAAAGGGCTAGCGGAGAATGGGGAGACCCAGTACTTC
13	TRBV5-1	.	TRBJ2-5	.	CASTPGGGETQYF	TGCGCCAGCACCCCCGGGGGCGGTGAGACCCAGTACTTC
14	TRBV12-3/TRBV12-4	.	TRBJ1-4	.	CASSTYGSNEKLFF	TGTGCCAGCAGTACCTACGGATCTAATGAAAAACTGTTTTTT
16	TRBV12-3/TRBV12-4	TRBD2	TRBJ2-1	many	CASSRTSGKWMDEQFF	TGTGCCAGCAGTCGGACTAGCGGGAAATGGATGGATGAGCAGTTCTTC
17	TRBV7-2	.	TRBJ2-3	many	CASSLDGGSSSTDTQYF	TGTGCCAGCAGCTTAGACGGCGGTAGCTCTAGCACAGATACGCAGTATTTT
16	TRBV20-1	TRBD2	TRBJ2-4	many	CSARDTAGVWGNIQYF	TGCAGTGCTAGAGATACAGCGGGAGTATGGGGAAACATTCAGTACTTC
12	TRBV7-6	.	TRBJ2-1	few	CASSQDRYEQFF	TGTGCCAGCAGCCAAGACCGTTATGAGCAGTTCTTC
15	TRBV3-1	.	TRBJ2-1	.	CASSLRAFSYNEQFF	TGTGCCAGCAGCCTTCGGGCGTTTTCCTACAATGAGCAGTTCTTC
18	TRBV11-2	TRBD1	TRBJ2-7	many	CASSFLVGGTGASYEQYF	TGTGCCAGCAGCTTTCTGGTGGGCGGGACAGGGGCCTCCTACGAGCAGTACTTC
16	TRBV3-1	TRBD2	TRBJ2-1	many	CASSPRLAGPHNEQFF	TGTGCCAGCAGCCCACGACTAGCGGGCCCCCACAATGAGCAGTTCTTC
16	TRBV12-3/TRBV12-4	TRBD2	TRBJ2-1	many	CASSLVLANTYNEQFF	TGTGCCAGCAGTTTAGTACTAGCGAACACCTACAATGAGCAGTTCTTC
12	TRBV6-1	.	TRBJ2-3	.	CASRGSSDTQYF	TGTGCCAGCAGGGGTAGCTCAGATACGCAGTATTTT
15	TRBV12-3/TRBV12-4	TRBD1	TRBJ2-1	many	CASSLKGAPYNEQFF	TGTGCCAGCAGTTTAAAGGGGGCCCCCTACAATGAGCAGTTCTTC
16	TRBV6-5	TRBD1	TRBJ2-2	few	CASSYTGGANTGELFF	TGTGCCAGCAGTTACACAGGGGGCGCGAACACCGGGGAGCTGTTTTTT
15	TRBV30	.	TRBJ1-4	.	CAWSGLGWLEEKLFF	TGTGCCTGGAGTGGTCTAGGTTGGTTGGAGGAAAAACTGTTTTTT
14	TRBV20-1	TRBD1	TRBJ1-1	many	CSASDRVGNTEAFF	TGCAGTGCAAGCGACAGGGTGGGTAACACTGAAGCTTTCTTT
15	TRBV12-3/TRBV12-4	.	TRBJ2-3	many	CASSSRVGHTDTQYF	TGTGCCAGCAGTTCCAGGGTGGGGCACACAGATACGCAGTATTTT
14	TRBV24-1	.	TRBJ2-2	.	CATSVPGSAGELFF	TGTGCCACCAGTGTCCCCGGATCTGCCGGGGAGCTGTTTTTT
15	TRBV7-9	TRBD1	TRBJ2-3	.	CASSRGQGGVDTQYF	TGTGCCAGCAGCCGTGGACAGGGGGGAGTAGATACGCAGTATTTT
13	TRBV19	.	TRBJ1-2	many	CASSIVSDVGYTF	TGTGCCAGTAGTATAGTTTCAGATGTTGGCTACACCTTC
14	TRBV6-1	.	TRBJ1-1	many	CASSAGGGNTEAFF	TGTGCCAGCAGTGCCGGCGGGGGGAACACTGAAGCTTTCTTT
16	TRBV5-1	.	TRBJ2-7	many	CASSLAGDRGGVEQYF	TGCGCCAGCAGCTTGGCCGGCGACAGGGGAGGGGTCGAGCAGTACTTC
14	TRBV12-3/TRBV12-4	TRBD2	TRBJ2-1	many	CASRTSGGLNEQFF	TGTGCCAGCAGAACTAGCGGGGGGTTGAATGAGCAGTTCTTC
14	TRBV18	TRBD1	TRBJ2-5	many	CASSPRRDRETQYF	TGTGCCAGCTCACCTAGAAGGGACAGGGAGACCCAGTACTTC